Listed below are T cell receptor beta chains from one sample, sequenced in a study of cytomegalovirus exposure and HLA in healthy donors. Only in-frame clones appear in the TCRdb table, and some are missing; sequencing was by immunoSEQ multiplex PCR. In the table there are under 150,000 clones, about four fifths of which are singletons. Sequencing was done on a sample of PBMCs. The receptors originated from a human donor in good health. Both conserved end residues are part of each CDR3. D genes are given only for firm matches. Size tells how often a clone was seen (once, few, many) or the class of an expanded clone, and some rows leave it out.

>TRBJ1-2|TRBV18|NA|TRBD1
TGTGCCAGCTCACCCGACAGGGACTATGGCTACACCTTC
CASSPDRDYGYTF
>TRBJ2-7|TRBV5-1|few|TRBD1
TGCGCCAGCAGCATCCGACAGGGGGCCATCGAGCAGTACTTC
CASSIRQGAIEQYF
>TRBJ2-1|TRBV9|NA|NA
TGTGCCAGCAGCGTCCTGGAGGGGTCCTACAATGAGCAGTTCTTC
CASSVLEGSYNEQFF
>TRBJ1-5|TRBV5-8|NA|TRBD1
TGTGCCAGCAGCCTGGGACAGTCCTATCAGCCCCAGCATTTT
CASSLGQSYQPQHF
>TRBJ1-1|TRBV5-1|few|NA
TGCGCCAGCAGCTCCCGGGGGGGGAACACTGAAGCTTTCTTT
CASSSRGGNTEAFF
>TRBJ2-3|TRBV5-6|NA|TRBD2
TGTGCCAGCAGGACTAGTCCGGGACTAGCGGGGTACACAGATACGCAGTATTTT
CASRTSPGLAGYTDTQYF
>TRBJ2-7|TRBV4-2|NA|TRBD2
TGTGCCAGCAGCCAAGCGGAACTAGCGCAGGAGCAGTACTTC
CASSQAELAQEQYF
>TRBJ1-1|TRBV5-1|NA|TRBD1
TGCGCCAGCAGCTTGACTGGGAGACAGGGGGCCGGGACTGAAGCTTTCTTT
CASSLTGRQGAGTEAFF
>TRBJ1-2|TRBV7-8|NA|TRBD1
TGTGCCAGCAGCCTACAGGGGGGCACCTATGGCTACACCTTC
CASSLQGGTYGYTF
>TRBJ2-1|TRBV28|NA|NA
TGTGCCAGCACTAGGGGGGACTACCCAAAGCCTTCCTACAATGAGCAGTTCTTC
CASTRGDYPKPSYNEQFF
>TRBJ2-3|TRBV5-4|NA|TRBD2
TGTGCCAGCAGCCAAGAGCGGGGGGCCCCAGATACGCAGTATTTT
CASSQERGAPDTQYF
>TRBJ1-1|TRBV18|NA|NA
TGTGCCGACGGGGGGAGGTGCACTGAAGCTTTCTTT
CADGGRCTEAFF
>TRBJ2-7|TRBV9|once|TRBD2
TGTGCCAGCAGCGGGACTAGCGGGGCCTACGAGCAGTACTTC
CASSGTSGAYEQYF
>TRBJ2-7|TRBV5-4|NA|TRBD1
TGTGCCAGCAGCTTAGGACAGGGAAGCACCTACGAGCAGTACTTC
CASSLGQGSTYEQYF
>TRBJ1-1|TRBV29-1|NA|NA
TGCAGCGTCGACCCAGGGGATCTGAACACTGAAGCTTTCTTT
CSVDPGDLNTEAFF
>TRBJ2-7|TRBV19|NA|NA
TGTGCCAGTAGCCCTACCCCGGGATACGAGCAGTACTTC
CASSPTPGYEQYF
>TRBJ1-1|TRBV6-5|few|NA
TGTGCCAGCCTGGGACAGAACACTGAAGCTTTCTTT
CASLGQNTEAFF
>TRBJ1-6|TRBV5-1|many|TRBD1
TGCGCCAGCAGGACCCGCCAACCGGGACAGTTTAATTCACCCCTCCACTTT
CASRTRQPGQFNSPLHF
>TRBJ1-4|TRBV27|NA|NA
TGTGCCAGCAGTTTATCGGCAGGGTCGAAAAAACTGTTTTTT
CASSLSAGSKKLFF
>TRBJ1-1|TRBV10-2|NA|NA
TGCGCCAGCAGTGAACGGGTGTACACTGAAGCTTTCTTT
CASSERVYTEAFF
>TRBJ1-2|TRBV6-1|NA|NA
TGTGCCAGCAGAATCTCGGGGGACTATGGCTACACCTTC
CASRISGDYGYTF
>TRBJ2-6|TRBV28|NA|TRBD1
TGTGCCAGCAGTCGTGGCCGGGACAGGGCCACTGGGGCCAACGTCCTGACTTTC
CASSRGRDRATGANVLTF
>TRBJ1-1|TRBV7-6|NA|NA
TGTGCCAGCAGCTTAGTCGGGGGACTTGACCGTTACACTGAAGCTTTCTTT
CASSLVGGLDRYTEAFF
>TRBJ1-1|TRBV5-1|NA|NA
TGCGCCAGCAGCTTGCCTTACTCCACTGAAGCTTTCTTT
CASSLPYSTEAFF
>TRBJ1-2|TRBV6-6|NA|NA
TGTGCCAGCAGTCAAACAGGGACCCTGAACTATGGCTACACCTTC
CASSQTGTLNYGYTF
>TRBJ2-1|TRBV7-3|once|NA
TGTGCCAGCAGCGCCGAACTTACTACCTACAATGAGCAGTTCTTC
CASSAELTTYNEQFF